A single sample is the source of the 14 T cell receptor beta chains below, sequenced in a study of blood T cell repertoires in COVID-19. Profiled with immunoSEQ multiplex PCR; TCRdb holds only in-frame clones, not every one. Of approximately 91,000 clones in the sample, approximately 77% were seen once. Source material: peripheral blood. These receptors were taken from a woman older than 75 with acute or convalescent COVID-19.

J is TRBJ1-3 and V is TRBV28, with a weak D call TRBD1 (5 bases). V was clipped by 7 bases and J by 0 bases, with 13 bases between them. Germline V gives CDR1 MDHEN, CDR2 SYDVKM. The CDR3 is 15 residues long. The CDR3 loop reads CASTPPGDSGNTIYF. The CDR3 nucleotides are TGTGCCAGCACTCCGCCGGGGGACTCTGGAAACACCATATATTTT. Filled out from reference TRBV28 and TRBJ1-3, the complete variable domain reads DVKVTQSSRYLVKRTGEKVFLECVQDMDHENMFWYRQDPGLGLRLIYFSYDVKMKEKGDIPEGYSVSREKKERFSLILESASTNQTSMYLCASTPPGDSGNTIYFGEGSWLTVV.

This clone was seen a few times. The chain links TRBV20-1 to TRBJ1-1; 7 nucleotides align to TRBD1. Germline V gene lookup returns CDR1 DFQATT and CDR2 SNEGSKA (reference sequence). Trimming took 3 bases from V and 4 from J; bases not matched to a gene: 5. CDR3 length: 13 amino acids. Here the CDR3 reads CSASRQGGTEAFF. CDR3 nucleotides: TGCAGTGCTAGTAGACAGGGAGGCACTGAAGCTTTCTTT.

In DNA, the CDR3 is TGTGCCACCACCCGACAACAGGACTCCTACGAGCAGTACTTC. Residues: CATTRQQDSYEQYF. The chain links TRBV24-1 to TRBJ2-7; tentatively, D is TRBD1 (5 bases). This CDR3 is 14 amino acids long. Germline CDR1 and CDR2: KGHDR and SFDVKD. Trimming pared 8 bases from V and 0 bases from J, leaving 13 bases between.

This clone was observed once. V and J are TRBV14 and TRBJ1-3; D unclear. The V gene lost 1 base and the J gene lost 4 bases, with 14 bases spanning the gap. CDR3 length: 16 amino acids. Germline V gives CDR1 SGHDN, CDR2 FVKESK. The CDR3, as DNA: TGTGCCAGCAGCCAAGTCCCCCCAGGACTAGGAAACACCATATATTTT. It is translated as CASSQVPPGLGNTIYF.

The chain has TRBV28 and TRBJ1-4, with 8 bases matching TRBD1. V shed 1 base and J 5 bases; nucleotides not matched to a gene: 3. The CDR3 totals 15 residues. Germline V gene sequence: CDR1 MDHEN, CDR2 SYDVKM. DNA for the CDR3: TGTGCCAGCAGTTTATTCGGACAGGGCAATGAAAAACTGTTTTTT. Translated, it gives CASSLFGQGNEKLFF.

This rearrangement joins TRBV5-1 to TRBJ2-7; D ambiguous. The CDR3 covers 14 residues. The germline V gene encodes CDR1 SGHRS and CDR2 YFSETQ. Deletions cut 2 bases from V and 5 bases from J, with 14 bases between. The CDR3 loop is CASSFVLGWNEQYF. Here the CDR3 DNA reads TGCGCCAGCAGCTTTGTGCTAGGATGGAACGAGCAGTACTTC.

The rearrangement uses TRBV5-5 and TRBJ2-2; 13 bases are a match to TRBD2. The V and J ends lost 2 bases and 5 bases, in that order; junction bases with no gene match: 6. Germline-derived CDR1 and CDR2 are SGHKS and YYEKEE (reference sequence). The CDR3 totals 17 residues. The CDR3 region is CASSLSTSGGATGELFF. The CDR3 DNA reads TGTGCCAGCAGCTTATCCACTAGCGGGGGGGCGACCGGGGAGCTGTTTTTT.

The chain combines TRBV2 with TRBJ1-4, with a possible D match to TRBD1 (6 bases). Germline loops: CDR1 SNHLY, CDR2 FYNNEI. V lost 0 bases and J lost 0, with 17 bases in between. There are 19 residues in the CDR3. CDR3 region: CASSEASGRGFATNEKLFF. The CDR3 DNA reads TGTGCCAGCAGTGAAGCTTCGGGCAGGGGATTCGCAACTAATGAAAAACTGTTTTTT.

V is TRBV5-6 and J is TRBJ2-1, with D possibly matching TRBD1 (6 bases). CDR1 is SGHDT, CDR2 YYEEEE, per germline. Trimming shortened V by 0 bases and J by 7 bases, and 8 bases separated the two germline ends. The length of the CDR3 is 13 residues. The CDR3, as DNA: TGTGCCAGCAGCTTGGGCAGGGGTAATGAGCAGTTCTTC. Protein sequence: CASSLGRGNEQFF.

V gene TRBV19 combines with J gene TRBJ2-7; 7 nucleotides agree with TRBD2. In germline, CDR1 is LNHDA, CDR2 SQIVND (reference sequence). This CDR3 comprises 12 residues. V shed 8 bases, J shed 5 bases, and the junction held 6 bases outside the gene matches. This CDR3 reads CASGEGWDEQYF. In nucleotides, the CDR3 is TGTGCCAGTGGGGAGGGATGGGACGAGCAGTACTTC.

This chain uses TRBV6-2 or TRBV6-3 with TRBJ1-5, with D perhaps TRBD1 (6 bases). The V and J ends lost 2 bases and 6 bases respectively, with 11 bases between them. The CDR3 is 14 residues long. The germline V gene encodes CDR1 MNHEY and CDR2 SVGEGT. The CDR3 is CASSYTGGGQPQHF. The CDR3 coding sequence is TGTGCCAGCAGTTACACGGGGGGCGGTCAGCCCCAGCATTTT.

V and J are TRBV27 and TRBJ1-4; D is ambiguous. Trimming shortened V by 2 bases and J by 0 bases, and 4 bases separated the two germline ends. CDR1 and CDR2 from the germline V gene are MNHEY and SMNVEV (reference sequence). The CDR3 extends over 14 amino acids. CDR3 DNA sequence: TGTGCCAGCAGTTTAACAGCAACTAATGAAAAACTGTTTTTT. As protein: CASSLTATNEKLFF.

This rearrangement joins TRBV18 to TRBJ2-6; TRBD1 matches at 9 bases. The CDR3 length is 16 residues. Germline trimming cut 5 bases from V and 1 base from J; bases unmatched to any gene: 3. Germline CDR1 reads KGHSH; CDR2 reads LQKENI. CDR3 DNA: TGTGCCAGCTCATTCGGACAGGGGTCTGGGGCCAACGTCCTGACTTTC. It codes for CASSFGQGSGANVLTF.

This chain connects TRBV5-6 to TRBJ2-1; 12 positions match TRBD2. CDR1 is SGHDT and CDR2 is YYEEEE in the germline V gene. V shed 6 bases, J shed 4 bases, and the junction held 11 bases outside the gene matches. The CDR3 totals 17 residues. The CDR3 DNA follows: TGTGCCAGCATCTCCTCTCCTACTAGCGGGGGGTACAATGAGCAGTTCTTC. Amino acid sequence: CASISSPTSGGYNEQFF. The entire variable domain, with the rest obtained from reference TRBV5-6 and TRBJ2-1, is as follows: DAGVTQSPTHLIKTRGQQVTLRCSPKSGHDTVSWYQQALGQGPQFIFQYYEEEERQRGNFPDRFSGHQFPNYSSELNVNALLLGDSALYLCASISSPTSGGYNEQFFGPGTRLTVL.